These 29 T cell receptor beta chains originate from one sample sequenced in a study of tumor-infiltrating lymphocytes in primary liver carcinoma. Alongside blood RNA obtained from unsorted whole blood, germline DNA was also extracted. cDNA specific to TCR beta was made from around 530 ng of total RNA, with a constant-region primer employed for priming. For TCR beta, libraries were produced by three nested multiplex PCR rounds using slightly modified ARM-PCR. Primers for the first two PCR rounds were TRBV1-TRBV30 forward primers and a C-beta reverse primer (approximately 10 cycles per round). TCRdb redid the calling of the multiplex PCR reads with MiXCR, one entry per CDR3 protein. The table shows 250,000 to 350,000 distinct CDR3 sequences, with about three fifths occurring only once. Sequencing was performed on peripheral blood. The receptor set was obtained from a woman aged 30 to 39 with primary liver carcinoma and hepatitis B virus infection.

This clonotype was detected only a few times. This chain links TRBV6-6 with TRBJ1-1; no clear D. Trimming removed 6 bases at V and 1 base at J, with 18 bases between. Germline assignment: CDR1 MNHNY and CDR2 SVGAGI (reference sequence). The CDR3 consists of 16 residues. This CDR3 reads CASSPSHGQPNTEAFF. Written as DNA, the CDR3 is TGTGCCAGCAGCCCCTCCCATGGTCAACCGAACACTGAAGCTTTCTTT.

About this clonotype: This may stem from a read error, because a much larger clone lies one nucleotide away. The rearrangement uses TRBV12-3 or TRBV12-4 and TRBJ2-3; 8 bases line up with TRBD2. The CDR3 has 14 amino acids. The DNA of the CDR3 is TGTGCCAGCAGTTTCCGGACTAGCACAGATATGCAGTATTTT. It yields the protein CASSFRTSTDMQYF.

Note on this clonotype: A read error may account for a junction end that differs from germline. The DNA for the CDR3 is TGCAGCGTCGAAGGGACAGGGGGTAACCTGGAGCAGTACTTC. This gives the protein CSVEGTGGNLEQYF. The chain combines TRBV29-1 with TRBJ2-7; 11 bases are a match to TRBD1. Germline loops: CDR1 SQVTM, CDR2 ANQGSEA. The CDR3 consists of 14 residues.

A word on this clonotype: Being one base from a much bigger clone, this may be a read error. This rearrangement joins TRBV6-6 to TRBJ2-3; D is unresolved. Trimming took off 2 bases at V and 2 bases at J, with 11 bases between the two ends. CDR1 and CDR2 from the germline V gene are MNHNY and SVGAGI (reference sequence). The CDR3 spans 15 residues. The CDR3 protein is CASSYAGLVTDTQYF. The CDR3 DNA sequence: TGTGCCAGCAGTTACGCCGGCCTGGTCACAGATACGCAGTATTTT.

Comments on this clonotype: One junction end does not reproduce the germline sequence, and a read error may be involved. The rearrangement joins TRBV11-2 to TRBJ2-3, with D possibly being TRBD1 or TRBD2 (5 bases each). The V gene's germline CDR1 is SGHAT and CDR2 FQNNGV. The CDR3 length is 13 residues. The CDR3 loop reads CASSSQGVATQFF. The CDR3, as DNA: TGTGCCAGCAGCTCGCAGGGAGTTGCTACGCAGTTTTTT.

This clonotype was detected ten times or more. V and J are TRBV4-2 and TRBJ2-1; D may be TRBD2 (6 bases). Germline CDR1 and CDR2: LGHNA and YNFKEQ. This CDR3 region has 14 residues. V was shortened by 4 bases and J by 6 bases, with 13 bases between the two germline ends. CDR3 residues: CASSLGGGLNEQFF. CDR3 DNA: TGTGCCAGCAGCCTTGGGGGAGGCCTCAATGAGCAGTTCTTC.

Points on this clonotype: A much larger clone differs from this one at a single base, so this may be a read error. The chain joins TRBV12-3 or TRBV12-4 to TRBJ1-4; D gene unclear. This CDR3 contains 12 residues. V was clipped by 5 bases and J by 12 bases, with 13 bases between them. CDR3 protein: CASSRENGQLFF. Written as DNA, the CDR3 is TGTGCCAGCAGTCGTGAAAACGGACAACTGTTTTTT.

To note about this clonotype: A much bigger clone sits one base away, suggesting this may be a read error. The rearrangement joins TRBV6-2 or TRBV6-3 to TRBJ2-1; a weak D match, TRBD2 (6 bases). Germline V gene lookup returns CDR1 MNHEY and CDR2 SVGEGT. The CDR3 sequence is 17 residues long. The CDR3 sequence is CVSSYSLGRDSYNEQFF. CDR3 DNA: TGTGTCAGCAGTTACTCGCTTGGGCGGGATTCCTACAATGAGCAGTTCTTC.

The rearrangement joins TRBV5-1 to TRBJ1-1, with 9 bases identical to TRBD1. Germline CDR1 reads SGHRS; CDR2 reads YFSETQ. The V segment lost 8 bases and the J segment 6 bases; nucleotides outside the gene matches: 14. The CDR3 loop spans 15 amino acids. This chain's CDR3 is CASSGTTGGGAEAFF. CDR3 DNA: TGCGCCAGTAGCGGAACGACAGGGGGGGGGGCTGAAGCTTTCTTT.

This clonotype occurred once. CDR3 DNA sequence: TGTGCCAGCAGCAACCCGGGACTAGCGGGCCGAGATACGCAGTATTTT. It codes for CASSNPGLAGRDTQYF. The chain links TRBV9 to TRBJ2-3, with TRBD2 identical over 12 bases. Trimming at V came to 4 bases and at J to 5 bases, leaving 8 bases not matched to a gene. Germline V gene lookup returns CDR1 SGDLS and CDR2 YYNGEE. This CDR3 has 16 residues.

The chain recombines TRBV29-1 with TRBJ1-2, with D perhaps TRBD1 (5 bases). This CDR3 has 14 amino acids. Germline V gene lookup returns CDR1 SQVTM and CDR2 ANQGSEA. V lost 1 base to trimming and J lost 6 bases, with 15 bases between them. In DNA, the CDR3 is TGCAGCGTTGAAGCACAGGAACCAAACCATGGCTACACCTTC. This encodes CSVEAQEPNHGYTF. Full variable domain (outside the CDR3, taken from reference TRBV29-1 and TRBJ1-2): SAVISQKPSRDICQRGTSLTIQCQVDSQVTMMFWYRQQPGQSLTLIATANQGSEATYESGFVIDKFPISRPNLTFSTLTVSNMSPEDSSIYLCSVEAQEPNHGYTFGSGTRLTVV.

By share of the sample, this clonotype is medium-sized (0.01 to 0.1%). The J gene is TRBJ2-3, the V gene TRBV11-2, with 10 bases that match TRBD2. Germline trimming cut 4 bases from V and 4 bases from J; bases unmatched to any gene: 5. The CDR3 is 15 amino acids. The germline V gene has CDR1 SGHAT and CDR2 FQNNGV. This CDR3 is CASSSGSGRADTQYF. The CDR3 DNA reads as TGTGCCAGCAGCTCAGGAAGCGGGAGGGCAGATACGCAGTATTTT. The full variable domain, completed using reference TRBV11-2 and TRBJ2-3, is EAGVAQSPRYKIIEKRQSVAFWCNPISGHATLYWYQQILGQGPKLLIQFQNNGVVDDSQLPKDRFSAERLKGVDSTLKIQPAKLEDSAVYLCASSSGSGRADTQYFGPGTRLTVL.

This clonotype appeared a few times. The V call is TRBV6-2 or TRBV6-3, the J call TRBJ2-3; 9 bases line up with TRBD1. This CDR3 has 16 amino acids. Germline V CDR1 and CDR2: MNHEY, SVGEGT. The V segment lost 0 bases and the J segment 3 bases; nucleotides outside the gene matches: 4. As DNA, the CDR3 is TGTGCCAGCAGTTACTCGACAGGGGGTCGGACAGATACGCAGTATTTT. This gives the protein CASSYSTGGRTDTQYF.

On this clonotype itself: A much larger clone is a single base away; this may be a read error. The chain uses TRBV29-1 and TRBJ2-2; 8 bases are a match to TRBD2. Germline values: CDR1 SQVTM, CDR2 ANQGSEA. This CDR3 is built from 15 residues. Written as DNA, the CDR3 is TGCAGTACCCGGGCGTCCGCGGGGGGCACCGGGGAGCAGTTTTTT. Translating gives CSTRASAGGTGEQFF.

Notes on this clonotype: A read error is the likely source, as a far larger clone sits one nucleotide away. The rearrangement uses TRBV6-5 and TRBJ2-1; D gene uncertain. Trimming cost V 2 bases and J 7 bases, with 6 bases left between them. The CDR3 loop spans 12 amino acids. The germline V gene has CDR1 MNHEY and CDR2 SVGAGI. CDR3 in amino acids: CASSYGINEQFF. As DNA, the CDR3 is TGTGCCAGCAGTTACGGCATTAATGAGCAGTTCTTC.

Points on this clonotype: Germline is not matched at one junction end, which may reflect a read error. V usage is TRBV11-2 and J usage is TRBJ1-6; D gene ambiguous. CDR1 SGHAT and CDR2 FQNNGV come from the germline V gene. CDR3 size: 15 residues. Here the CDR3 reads CAISARALNNSPLHF. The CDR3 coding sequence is TGTGCCATCAGCGCCCGGGCACTAAATAATTCACCCCTCCACTTT.

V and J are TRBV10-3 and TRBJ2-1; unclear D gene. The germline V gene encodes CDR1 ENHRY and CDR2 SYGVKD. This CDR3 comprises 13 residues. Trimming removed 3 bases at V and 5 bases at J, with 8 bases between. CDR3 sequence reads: CAISEWRDNEQFF. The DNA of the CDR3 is TGTGCCATCAGTGAATGGAGAGACAATGAGCAGTTCTTC.

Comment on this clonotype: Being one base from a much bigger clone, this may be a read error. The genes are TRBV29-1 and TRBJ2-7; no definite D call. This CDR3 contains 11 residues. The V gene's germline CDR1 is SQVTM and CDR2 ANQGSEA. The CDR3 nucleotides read TGCAGCGTTTGGACCCCCTACGAGCAGTGCTTC. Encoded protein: CSVWTPYEQCF.

The CDR3 DNA reads as TGTGCCAGCAGCTTTAGGCAGATAACTTCGAACACTGAAGCTTTCTTT. Its translation: CASSFRQITSNTEAFF. The gene calls are TRBV5-4 and TRBJ1-1; D call uncertain. CDR1 and CDR2 from the germline V gene are SGHNT and YYREEE (reference sequence). With 2 bases removed from V and 1 base from J, the gap between germline ends came to 15 bases. The length of the CDR3 is 16 residues.

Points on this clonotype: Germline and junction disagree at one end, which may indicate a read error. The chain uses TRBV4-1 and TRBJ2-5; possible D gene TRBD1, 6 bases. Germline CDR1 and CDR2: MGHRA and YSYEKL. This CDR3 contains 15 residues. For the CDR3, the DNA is TGCGCCAACAGCCAGGACCCGGGCAGGGGAGAGACCCAGTACTTC. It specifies CANSQDPGRGETQYF.

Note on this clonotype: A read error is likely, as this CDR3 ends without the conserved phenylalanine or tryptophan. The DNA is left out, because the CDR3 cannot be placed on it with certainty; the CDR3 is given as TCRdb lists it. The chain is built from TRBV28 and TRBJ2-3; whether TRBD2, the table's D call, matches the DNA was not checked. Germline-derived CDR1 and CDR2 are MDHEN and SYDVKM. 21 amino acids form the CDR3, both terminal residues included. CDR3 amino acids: CASSLSSGSGYSWICPRTVKG.

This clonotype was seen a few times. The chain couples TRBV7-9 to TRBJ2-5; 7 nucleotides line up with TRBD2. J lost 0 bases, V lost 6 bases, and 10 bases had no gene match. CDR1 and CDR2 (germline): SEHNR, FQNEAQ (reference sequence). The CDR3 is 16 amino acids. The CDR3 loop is CASRVPGGRDQETQYF. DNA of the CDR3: TGTGCCAGCAGAGTCCCGGGAGGTCGGGACCAAGAGACCCAGTACTTC.

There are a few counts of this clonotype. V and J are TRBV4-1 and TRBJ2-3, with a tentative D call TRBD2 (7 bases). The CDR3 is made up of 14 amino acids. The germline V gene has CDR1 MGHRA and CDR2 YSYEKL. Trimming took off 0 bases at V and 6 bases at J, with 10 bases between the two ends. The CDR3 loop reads CASSQERGGDTQYF. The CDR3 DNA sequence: TGCGCCAGCAGCCAAGAAAGGGGGGGGGATACGCAGTATTTT.

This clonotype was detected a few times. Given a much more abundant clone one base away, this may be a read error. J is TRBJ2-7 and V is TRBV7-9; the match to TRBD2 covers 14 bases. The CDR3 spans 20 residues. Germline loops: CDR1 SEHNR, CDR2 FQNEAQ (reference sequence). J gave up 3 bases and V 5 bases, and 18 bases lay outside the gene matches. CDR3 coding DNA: TGTGCCAGCAGCATTGTAAGGTATGGGACTAGCGGGAGCCTGATCTACGAGCAGTACTTC. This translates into CASSIVRYGTSGSLIYEQYF.

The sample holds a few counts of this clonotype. CDR3 in DNA: TGTGCCAGCCACCCTGGAGTGGGAAGAGAGACCCAGTACTTC. Its translation: CASHPGVGRETQYF. V usage is TRBV12-3 or TRBV12-4 and J usage is TRBJ2-5, with D hard to call. This CDR3 has 14 residues. V gave up 8 bases and J gave up 4 bases, with 17 bases separating them.

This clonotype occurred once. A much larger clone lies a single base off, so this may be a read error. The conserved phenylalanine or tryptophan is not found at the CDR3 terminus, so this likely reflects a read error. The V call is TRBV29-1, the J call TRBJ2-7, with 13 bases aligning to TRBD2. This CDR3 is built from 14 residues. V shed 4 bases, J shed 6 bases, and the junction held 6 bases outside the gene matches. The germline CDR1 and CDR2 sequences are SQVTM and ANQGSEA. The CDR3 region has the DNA TGCAGCGTTGCTGGACTAGCGGGAGTGGGCGAGCAGTACCTC. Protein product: CSVAGLAGVGEQYL.

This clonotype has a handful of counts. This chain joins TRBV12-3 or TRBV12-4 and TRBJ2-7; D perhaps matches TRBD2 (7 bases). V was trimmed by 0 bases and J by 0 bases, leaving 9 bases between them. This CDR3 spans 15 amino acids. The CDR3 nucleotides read TGTGCCAGCAGTTTAGCGAGGGGGGGCTCCTACGAGCAGTACTTC. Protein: CASSLARGGSYEQYF.

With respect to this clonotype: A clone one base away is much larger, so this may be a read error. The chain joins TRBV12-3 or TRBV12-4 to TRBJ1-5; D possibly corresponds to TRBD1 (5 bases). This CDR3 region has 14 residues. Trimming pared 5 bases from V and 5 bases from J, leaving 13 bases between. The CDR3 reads CASSPYGTDQPQHF. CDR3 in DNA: TGTGCCAGCAGTCCTTACGGGACCGATCAGCCCCAGCATTTT.

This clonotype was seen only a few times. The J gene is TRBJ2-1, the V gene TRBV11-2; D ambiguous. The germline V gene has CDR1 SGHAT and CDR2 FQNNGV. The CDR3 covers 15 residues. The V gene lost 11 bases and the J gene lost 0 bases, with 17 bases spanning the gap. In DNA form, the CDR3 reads TGTGCCGGCTTAGGACGGGTAAGCTCCTACAATGAGCAGTTCTTC. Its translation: CAGLGRVSSYNEQFF.